Listed below are T cell receptor beta chains from one sample, sequenced in a study of shared clonotypes between healthy human individuals. TCRdb's copy holds only in-frame clones and misses some; the assay was immunoSEQ multiplex PCR. In the table there are roughly 2 million clones, roughly 94% of which are singletons. The sequenced sample was naive CD8+ T cells sorted from blood. These receptors all stem from a man aged 18 to 35 in good health. Each CDR3 is given with its conserved first and last residue. The order of the fields is V gene, J gene, D gene, clone size, CDR3 DNA, CDR3 protein. A D gene is named only where the DNA matches it firmly. The size entry is marked missing in some rows and otherwise reads once, few, many or a size class.

>TRBV6-1|TRBJ2-5|-|-
TGTGCCAGCAGTGAAGGGTTGGGAGTCCAAGAGACCCAGTACTTC
CASSEGLGVQETQYF
>TRBV6-5|TRBJ2-7|-|-
TGTGCCAGCAGTGCGAAGGTGGTAGGCGAGCAGTACTTC
CASSAKVVGEQYF
>TRBV4-3|TRBJ1-1|-|-
TGCGCCAGCAGCCAAGTGGCAACGGGGAACACTGAAGCTTTCTTT
CASSQVATGNTEAFF
>TRBV28|TRBJ1-2|TRBD1|-
TGTGCCAGCAGTTCGACAGGGGAAGACTATGGCTACACCTTC
CASSSTGEDYGYTF
>TRBV28|TRBJ2-7|-|-
TGTGCCAGCAGTTTGATAGGGACACTTAACTACGAGCAGTACTTC
CASSLIGTLNYEQYF
>TRBV7-9|TRBJ2-3|TRBD1|-
TGTGCCAGCAGCTTAGGACAGGGTGGCGACGATACGCAGTATTTT
CASSLGQGGDDTQYF
>TRBV27|TRBJ2-1|TRBD1|once
TGTGCCAGCAGTTTATCTCGGACAGGGGTTGGAGAGCAGTTCTTC
CASSLSRTGVGEQFF
>TRBV5-1|TRBJ2-7|-|-
TGCGCCAGCAGCTTGTTTGAGGGGTACGAGCAGTACTTC
CASSLFEGYEQYF
>TRBV5-6|TRBJ2-1|-|-
TGTGCCAGCAGCTTGGCGGGAGTCGTCAATGAGCAGTTCTTC
CASSLAGVVNEQFF
>TRBV7-9|TRBJ1-1|-|-
TGTGCCAGCAGCTCCCACTACACTGAAGCTTTCTTT
CASSSHYTEAFF
>TRBV5-1|TRBJ1-3|-|-
TGCGCCAGCAGCTTAGAGGCAGAATCTGGAAACACCATATATTTT
CASSLEAESGNTIYF
>TRBV9|TRBJ1-1|-|-
TGTGCCAGCAGCTTCGCTAGGACCACTGAAGCTTTCTTT
CASSFARTTEAFF
>TRBV27|TRBJ2-2|-|once
TGTGCCAGCAGCCCCGGACTCCTCGGGGAGCTGTTTTTT
CASSPGLLGELFF
>TRBV7-8|TRBJ2-1|TRBD2|-
TGTGCCAGCAGCTTAGCGTGGGGACTAGCGGGAGTAATTGAGCAGTTCTTC
CASSLAWGLAGVIEQFF
>TRBV7-9|TRBJ1-6|-|-
TGTGCCAGCAGCCCCGACAATTTGTCACCCCTCCACTTT
CASSPDNLSPLHF
>TRBV27|TRBJ2-7|TRBD1|-
TGTGCCAGCAGTTTCGGGGCAGGGGGCTACGAGCAGTACTTC
CASSFGAGGYEQYF
>TRBV4-1|TRBJ2-7|TRBD2|-
TGCGCCAGCAGCCCGAGGCGGGGGGTCGTAAGCTACGAGCAGTACTTC
CASSPRRGVVSYEQYF
>TRBV7-9|TRBJ2-5|-|-
TGTGCCAGCAGCTTAGCGGACTATTACCAAGAGACCCAGTACTTC
CASSLADYYQETQYF
>TRBV2|TRBJ1-6|TRBD1|-
TGTGCCAGCAGGGTTAAGACAGGGGTCGGCTCACCCCTCCACTTT
CASRVKTGVGSPLHF
>TRBV30|TRBJ1-6|-|-
TGTGCCTGGGGGGCAGGGTCAGGTTCACCCCTCCACTTT
CAWGAGSGSPLHF
>TRBV30|TRBJ1-3|-|-
TGTGCCTGGAGTGTTTTGAATGGGGGGGTATTCTCTGGAAACACCATATATTTT
CAWSVLNGGVFSGNTIYF
>TRBV4-1|TRBJ1-4|TRBD1|-
TGCGCCAGCAGCCACACCGGGACAGGGGTTGAAAAACTGTTTTTT
CASSHTGTGVEKLFF
>TRBV4-1|TRBJ2-2|-|-
TGCGCCAGCAGCCAAGCTATGGGCACCGGGGAGCTGTTTTTT
CASSQAMGTGELFF
>TRBV10-3|TRBJ2-1|-|-
TGTGCCATCAGTGAGGAAGGACCCTCCTACAATGAGCAGTTCTTC
CAISEEGPSYNEQFF
>TRBV7-9|TRBJ2-7|-|-
TGTGCCAGCAGCCTACGGACAGAAGCCTACGAGCAGTACTTC
CASSLRTEAYEQYF
>TRBV15|TRBJ2-7|-|-
TGTGCCACCAGCAGAGCCGAGGGGGAGCAGTACTTC
CATSRAEGEQYF
>TRBV5-1|TRBJ1-5|-|-
TGCGCCAGCAGCTTGGTAGGATACCAGCCCCAGCATTTT
CASSLVGYQPQHF
>TRBV28|TRBJ1-2|-|-
TGTGCCAGCACCCCAACAGGTGCGCCGGACCTATATGGCTACACCTTC
CASTPTGAPDLYGYTF
>TRBV11-1|TRBJ2-5|TRBD1|-
TGTGCCAGCAGCGGCGACATCAGGGGGTGGGAGACCCAGTACTTC
CASSGDIRGWETQYF
>TRBV28|TRBJ1-1|TRBD1|-
TGTGCCAGCAGCGACAGGGGGGTGAACACTGAAGCTTTCTTT
CASSDRGVNTEAFF
>TRBV2|TRBJ1-3|TRBD1|-
TGTGCCAGCAGGCGGACAGGGGGCGATCCCCGAAACACCATATATTTT
CASRRTGGDPRNTIYF
>TRBV4-2|TRBJ1-6|-|-
TGTGCCAGCAGCCAGGAGGCAGAGAATTCACCCCTCCACTTT
CASSQEAENSPLHF
>TRBV7-6|TRBJ2-5|TRBD1|-
TGTGCCAGCAGCTCGACAGGGGGTTTAGAGACCCAGTACTTC
CASSSTGGLETQYF
>TRBV6-6|TRBJ2-5|-|-
TGTGCCAGCGTAAATGATTGGACCCAGTACTTC
CASVNDWTQYF
>TRBV2|TRBJ2-1|-|-
TGTGCCAGCAGTGAACCAGTCGTACAGTCCTACAATGAGCAGTTCTTC
CASSEPVVQSYNEQFF
>TRBV9|TRBJ2-5|-|once
TGTGCCAGCAGCGTAAGCGGCGGGACCCAAGAGACCCAGTACTTC
CASSVSGGTQETQYF
>TRBV5-6|TRBJ2-5|-|few
TGTGCCAGCAGCTTGTTGGAGACCCAGTACTTC
CASSLLETQYF
>TRBV5-6|TRBJ1-2|-|-
TGTGCCAGCAGCTTGGTGTCCGCGTATGGCTACACCTTC
CASSLVSAYGYTF
>TRBV10-3|TRBJ1-1|TRBD1|-
TGTGCCATCAGTGAGCCGACAGGGTTGAACACTGAAGCTTTCTTT
CAISEPTGLNTEAFF
>TRBV4-3|TRBJ2-3|-|-
TGCGCCAGCAGCCAAGGGGTTTCGGGGTCCACAGATACGCAGTATTTT
CASSQGVSGSTDTQYF
>TRBV11-2|TRBJ2-2|-|-
TGTGCCAGCAGCGGAGAGGCGAACACCGGGGAGCTGTTTTTT
CASSGEANTGELFF
>TRBV28|TRBJ1-2|TRBD1|-
TGTGCCAGCAGTTTAGGGGACAGGGTGCTGGGGGATGGCTACACCTTC
CASSLGDRVLGDGYTF
>TRBV6-5|TRBJ2-7|-|-
TGTGCCAGCAGTGACAGATACTCCTACGAGCAGTACTTC
CASSDRYSYEQYF
>TRBV28|TRBJ1-2|-|-
TGTGCCAGCAGTTCAGTTAGCTATGGCTACACCTTC
CASSSVSYGYTF
>TRBV6-5|TRBJ2-2|-|-
TGTGCCAGCAGTTACTCTAGGGGGAACGGGGAGCTGTTTTTT
CASSYSRGNGELFF
>TRBV5-6|TRBJ1-2|-|once
TGTGCCAGCAGCTTGGCCGTCTCTGGCTACACCTTC
CASSLAVSGYTF
>TRBV30|TRBJ2-3|-|-
TGTGCCTGGTCGGGCGGGGGCCTTTACACAGATACGCAGTATTTT
CAWSGGGLYTDTQYF
>TRBV5-6|TRBJ2-3|-|-
TGTGCCAGCAGTCCGACCCCGGGCACAGATACGCAGTATTTT
CASSPTPGTDTQYF
>TRBV9|TRBJ2-5|-|-
TGTGCCAGCAGCTTGGACGCGACCCAGTACTTC
CASSLDATQYF
>TRBV7-9|TRBJ2-4|-|-
TGTGCCAGCAGCCCCACCCAGGACCCCAAAAACATTCAGTACTTC
CASSPTQDPKNIQYF
>TRBV6-6|TRBJ2-7|TRBD1|-
TGTGCCAGCAGTCATTGGGACAGGGCCTCCTACGAGCAGTACTTC
CASSHWDRASYEQYF